This T cell receptor beta chain was found in a study of beta chain features in type 1 diabetes. Note on this clone: Its target is unknown.

Every isolated RNA sample was fully reverse transcribed, so sequencing captured expressed TCRB transcripts. Sequencing was performed with immunoSEQ multiplex PCR; in TCRdb, only in-frame clones are kept and a portion is missing. The table lists some 270,000 clones, about 7.8% of them singletons. Germline V gives CDR1 SGHRS, CDR2 YFSETQ. V lost 3 bases and J 10 bases, leaving 22 bases between the germline ends. The CDR3 is made up of 15 amino acids. CD45RO/CCR7/CD25/CD127/CD95/CD27 sorting isolated CD4+ naive, central memory, regulatory and stem cell-like memory cells. Over 95% purity was reached by all sorted populations. General study findings and limits: The study left unresolved whether HLA type influences TCRB rearrangement.

This TCR was recovered from a woman aged 18 to 35 in good health. Sequenced: central memory CD4+ T cells from blood. The rearrangement joins TRBV5-1 to TRBJ1-1; D unclear. The CDR3 sequence is CASSYGSTDLTGAFF. DNA for the CDR3: TGCGCCAGCAGCTACGGCTCGACCGACTTAACCGGAGCTTTCTTT.